The 31 T cell receptor beta chains listed next were all sequenced from one sample in a study of siplizumab effects on memory and regulatory T cells. Some clones are missing from TCRdb's copy, which holds only in-frame ones; the method was immunoSEQ multiplex PCR. Of around 99,000 clones listed, about 90% were seen once; the top ten hold approximately 0.73%. The sample was Tregs sorted from blood. The receptors come from a human donor in good health.

The chain has TRBV4-2 and TRBJ1-1, with no clear D. Germline V gene lookup returns CDR1 LGHNA and CDR2 YNFKEQ. V lost 4 bases, J lost 5 bases, and 11 bases lay in between. The CDR3 runs 13 residues. CDR3 sequence: CASSPNSRTEAFF. The CDR3 DNA sequence: TGTGCCAGCAGCCCAAACAGTAGGACTGAAGCTTTCTTT.

The chain links TRBV5-4 to TRBJ2-3; D remains ambiguous. This CDR3 region has 12 residues. The V and J ends lost 0 bases and 6 bases respectively, with 5 bases between them. Germline V gene lookup returns CDR1 SGHNT and CDR2 YYREEE (reference sequence). The CDR3 region has the DNA TGTGCCAGCAGCTTGGAATCGGATACGCAGTATTTT. This codes for CASSLESDTQYF.

This sequence joins TRBV2 and TRBJ1-2, with D uncertain. With 5 bases removed from V and 0 bases from J, the gap between germline ends came to 13 bases. Germline-derived CDR1 and CDR2 are SNHLY and FYNNEI. CDR3 length: 15 amino acids. CDR3 amino acids: CASSPEGLPNYGYTF. The CDR3, as DNA: TGTGCCAGCAGTCCCGAAGGCCTCCCTAACTATGGCTACACCTTC.

This clone is a singleton in its sample. The gene calls are TRBV7-2 and TRBJ1-2; D is possibly TRBD1 (5 bases). Trimming stripped 5 bases from V and 5 bases from J, with 12 bases between. The CDR3 is 13 amino acids. The germline V gene encodes CDR1 SGHTA and CDR2 FQGNSA. CDR3 DNA sequence: TGTGCCAGCAGCCGCCCGGGGGGATATGGCTACACCTTC. Protein sequence: CASSRPGGYGYTF.

This chain joins TRBV5-1 and TRBJ1-2, with D possibly being TRBD1 (5 bases). This CDR3 is built from 13 residues. Germline loops: CDR1 SGHRS, CDR2 YFSETQ. The V end was cut by 3 bases, the J end by 4 bases, with 10 bases between. This CDR3 is CASSSGGIYGYTF. The CDR3 nucleotides read TGCGCCAGCAGCTCTGGGGGGATCTATGGCTACACCTTC.

V gene TRBV9 combines with J gene TRBJ2-3; 8 bases map to TRBD2. Germline values: CDR1 SGDLS, CDR2 YYNGEE. The CDR3 is 16 residues long. The V segment lost 0 bases and the J segment 4 bases; nucleotides outside the gene matches: 7. The CDR3 bases are TGTGCCAGCAGCGTAGGGCTAAGCGGGGGAGCAGATACGCAGTATTTT. The encoded protein is CASSVGLSGGADTQYF.

This chain uses TRBV7-3 with TRBJ2-1; TRBD2 matches 12 bases. The CDR3 length is 16 residues. The V gene's germline CDR1 is SGHTA and CDR2 FQGTGA. Unmatched junction bases numbered 9, after V lost 5 bases and J lost 7 bases. The CDR3 nucleotides are TGTGCCAGCAGCAAATATGCACTAGCGGGAGGTAATGAGCAGTTCTTC. The encoded protein is CASSKYALAGGNEQFF.

In this sample, this clone turned up once. J is TRBJ2-3 and V is TRBV18; D perhaps matches TRBD1 (5 bases). Germline assignment: CDR1 KGHSH and CDR2 LQKENI. V was trimmed by 4 bases and J by 5 bases, leaving 10 bases between them. The CDR3 is 13 residues long. CDR3 sequence: CASSLGLRDTQYF. In DNA form, the CDR3 reads TGTGCCAGCTCACTGGGGCTGAGAGATACGCAGTATTTT.

V gene TRBV9 combines with J gene TRBJ1-1; 7 bases are a match to TRBD1. Germline CDR1 SGDLS, CDR2 YYNGEE. The V gene end was trimmed by 3 bases and the J gene end by 2 bases; junction bases not matched to a gene: 1. This CDR3 spans 13 amino acids. The CDR3 sequence is CASSGQGNTEAFF. CDR3 in DNA: TGTGCCAGCAGCGGACAGGGCAACACTGAAGCTTTCTTT. Drawing the rest from reference TRBV9 and TRBJ1-1, the complete variable domain is DSGVTQTPKHLITATGQRVTLRCSPRSGDLSVYWYQQSLDQGLQFLIQYYNGEERAKGNILERFSAQQFPDLHSELNLSSLELGDSALYFCASSGQGNTEAFFGQGTRLTVV.

The V gene is TRBV7-9, the J gene TRBJ1-1; weak D call: TRBD1 (6 bases). CDR3 size: 17 residues. Germline values: CDR1 SEHNR, CDR2 FQNEAQ (reference sequence). The V and J ends lost 1 base and 1 base respectively, with 16 bases between them. CDR3 amino acids: CASSLGDSIGGNTEAFF. CDR3 coding DNA: TGTGCCAGCAGCTTAGGTGACTCAATAGGGGGGAACACTGAAGCTTTCTTT.

The chain is built from TRBV6-1 and TRBJ1-4; tentative D call: TRBD1 (6 bases). The CDR3 runs to 14 residues. Germline V gives CDR1 MNHNS, CDR2 SASEGT. With 6 bases removed from V and 8 bases from J, the gap between germline ends came to 16 bases. The CDR3 DNA follows: TGTGCCAGCAGCCCGACAGGCGTCGAGGAAAAACTGTTTTTT. Its protein is CASSPTGVEEKLFF.

J is TRBJ1-5 and V is TRBV12-5, with D maybe TRBD1 (5 bases). The CDR3 length is 15 residues. V lost 3 bases and J lost 1, with 10 bases in between. In germline, CDR1 is LGHNT, CDR2 FRNRAP. CDR3 in amino acids: CASGLARVSNQPQHF. Here the CDR3 DNA reads TGTGCTAGTGGTTTAGCCAGGGTAAGCAATCAGCCCCAGCATTTT.

The chain recombines TRBV7-2 with TRBJ2-7, with 11 bases identical to TRBD2. This CDR3 region has 19 residues. Germline CDR1 is SGHTA and CDR2 is FQGNSA. The junction had 14 bases not matched to a gene; V was cut back by 4 bases and J by 0 bases. In DNA, the CDR3 is TGTGCCAGCAGCTACGCCGGGACTAGCGGAACCATTAGCTCCTACGAGCAGTACTTC. It translates to CASSYAGTSGTISSYEQYF.

The chain couples TRBV14 to TRBJ2-1; 10 nucleotides line up with TRBD2. V lost 5 bases and J lost 6; bases outside the gene matches: 16. The germline V gene has CDR1 SGHDN and CDR2 FVKESK. The CDR3 is 18 amino acids. CDR3 sequence (DNA): TGTGCCAGCAGCACACGACTAGCGGGTACCTGGTCCGGCAATGAGCAGTTCTTC. Protein sequence: CASSTRLAGTWSGNEQFF.

This clone has more than one count but fewer than ten. The chain links TRBV5-1 to TRBJ2-5, with D uncertain. The CDR3 loop spans 13 amino acids. Germline CDR1 and CDR2: SGHRS and YFSETQ. V was clipped by 1 base and J by 5 bases, with 9 bases between them. The CDR3 DNA reads as TGCGCCAGCAGCTTGTCCGCGCTTGAGACCCAGTACTTC. Translating it yields CASSLSALETQYF. Looking up the rest from reference TRBV5-1 and TRBJ2-5 gives the full variable domain: KAGVTQTPRYLIKTRGQQVTLSCSPISGHRSVSWYQQTPGQGLQFLFEYFSETQRNKGNFPGRFSGRQFSNSRSEMNVSTLELGDSALYLCASSLSALETQYFGPGTRLLVL.

The V and J genes are TRBV5-6 and TRBJ2-7, with 13 bases matching TRBD2. Trimming cost V 4 bases and J 2 bases; bases outside gene matches: 3. Germline values: CDR1 SGHDT, CDR2 YYEEEE. The CDR3 covers 15 residues. The CDR3, as DNA: TGTGCCAGCAGCCTGGGACTAGCGGGGACCTACGAGCAGTACTTC. It is translated as CASSLGLAGTYEQYF.

The V and J genes are TRBV27 and TRBJ2-7, with 8 positions matching TRBD1. CDR3 size: 15 residues. J lost 0 bases, V lost 6 bases, and 7 bases had no gene match. Germline CDR1 reads MNHEY; CDR2 reads SMNVEV (reference sequence). CDR3 bases: TGTGCCAGCAGCATCCGGGACAGGAGCTCCTACGAGCAGTACTTC. Its translation: CASSIRDRSSYEQYF.

The sample holds a few counts of this clone. V and J are TRBV6-1 and TRBJ1-1, with D unresolved. V was shortened by 6 bases and J by 6 bases, with 17 bases between the two germline ends. The CDR3 loop spans 14 amino acids. Germline CDR1 and CDR2: MNHNS and SASEGT. CDR3 sequence: CASSELYLWAEAFF. CDR3 coding DNA: TGTGCCAGCAGCGAGCTTTATCTCTGGGCTGAAGCTTTCTTT.

This chain connects TRBV27 to TRBJ1-1; D perhaps matches TRBD1 (5 bases). The CDR3 runs to 15 residues. The V gene lost 8 bases and the J gene lost 1 base, with 17 bases spanning the gap. CDR1 is MNHEY, CDR2 SMNVEV, per germline (reference sequence). The CDR3 coding sequence is TGTGCCAGCGGTAGGGGAGAGGGCACGAACACTGAAGCTTTCTTT. The encoded protein is CASGRGEGTNTEAFF.

The V gene is TRBV15, the J gene TRBJ2-7; D is undetermined. The CDR3 contains 16 residues. The ends were cut back, 2 bases at V and 3 bases at J, with 17 bases in the middle. In germline, CDR1 is LNHNV, CDR2 YYDKDF (reference sequence). The CDR3 protein is CATSRTGRYRNYEQYF. The CDR3 nucleotides are TGTGCCACCAGCAGAACCGGGCGTTACAGAAACTACGAGCAGTACTTC.

The CDR3, as DNA: TGCGCCAGCAGCTTGTCTGCTCGGGACATTCAGTACTTC. It is translated as CASSLSARDIQYF. The chain links TRBV5-1 to TRBJ2-4, with D hard to call. V lost 1 base to trimming and J lost 8 bases, with 10 bases between them. Per germline, CDR1 SGHRS and CDR2 YFSETQ. This CDR3 comprises 13 residues.

CDR3 sequence reads: CASSPGTITGELFF. The CDR3 DNA reads TGTGCCAGCTCACCAGGGACCATCACCGGGGAGCTGTTTTTT. The chain has TRBV18 and TRBJ2-2, with D perhaps being TRBD1 or TRBD2 (5 bases each). The CDR3 length is 14 residues. V was pared by 2 bases and J by 4 bases, with 8 bases between. Germline V gives CDR1 KGHSH, CDR2 LQKENI.

This chain links TRBV2 with TRBJ1-5, with TRBD1 matching 9 bases. Germline CDR1 SNHLY, CDR2 FYNNEI. V lost 9 bases, J lost 7 bases, and 10 bases stayed unmatched. This CDR3 spans 14 amino acids. The CDR3 DNA is TGTGCCAGTGGAGGGACAGGGTACCAGCAGCCCCAGCATTTT. This sequence encodes CASGGTGYQQPQHF.

The J gene is TRBJ2-7, the V gene TRBV9; D possibly corresponds to TRBD2 (6 bases). V dropped 4 bases and J dropped 7 bases, with 18 bases sitting between them. The V gene's germline CDR1 is SGDLS and CDR2 YYNGEE. CDR3 size: 14 residues. CDR3 region: CASSPLAASLEQYF. CDR3 nucleotide sequence: TGTGCCAGCAGCCCCTTAGCGGCCTCCCTGGAGCAGTACTTC.

The CDR3 protein is CASSQELEGSTEAFF. The CDR3 DNA is TGTGCCAGCAGCCAAGAACTCGAGGGGTCGACTGAAGCTTTCTTT. The V gene is TRBV4-2, the J gene TRBJ1-1; maybe TRBD1 (5 bases). This CDR3 region has 15 residues. Trimming pared 0 bases from V and 5 bases from J, leaving 13 bases between. Germline values: CDR1 LGHNA, CDR2 YNFKEQ.

The gene calls are TRBV2 and TRBJ2-2, with a possible D match to TRBD2 (6 bases). The V end was cut by 4 bases, the J end by 2 bases, with 14 bases between. The CDR3 contains 16 residues. Germline-derived CDR1 and CDR2 are SNHLY and FYNNEI. This chain's CDR3 is CASSGRADYNTGELFF. The CDR3 region has the DNA TGTGCCAGCAGTGGCCGGGCGGACTATAACACCGGGGAGCTGTTTTTT.

The V call is TRBV27, the J call TRBJ2-6; D is ambiguous. The CDR3 totals 16 residues. Between the trimmed V and J ends, which lost 2 bases and 11 bases, there was a span of 19 bases. CDR1 MNHEY and CDR2 SMNVEV come from the germline V gene (reference sequence). In DNA, the CDR3 is TGTGCCAGCAGTTTACCCCCGTGCCTTAGAACGGACGTCCTGACTTTC. Translated, it gives CASSLPPCLRTDVLTF.

For this clone: The junction departs from germline at one end; a sequencing error may be responsible. The rearrangement uses TRBV11-2 and TRBJ1-4; 9 bases are shared with TRBD1. Germline V CDR1 and CDR2: SGHAT, FQNNGV. The CDR3 runs to 14 residues. The CDR3 protein is CASSLDRGSEKLFF. CDR3 sequence (DNA): TGTGCCAGCAGCCTAGACAGGGGGTCTGAAAAACTGTTTTTT.

The rearrangement joins TRBV18 to TRBJ2-1; 10 nucleotides align to TRBD2. The length of the CDR3 is 20 residues. Germline V gives CDR1 KGHSH, CDR2 LQKENI. Trimming took 4 bases from V and 1 from J; bases not matched to a gene: 16. The CDR3 nucleotides are TGTGCCAGCTCACTCTACTACGGGACTAGCGAGGGACGGTCCTACAATGAGCAGTTCTTC. It is translated as CASSLYYGTSEGRSYNEQFF.

The chain links TRBV14 to TRBJ2-3; D gene ambiguous. Deletions cut 1 base from V and 4 bases from J, with 12 bases between. The CDR3 sequence is 15 residues long. The V gene's germline CDR1 is SGHDN and CDR2 FVKESK. This CDR3 reads CASSQGGIGADTQYF. The CDR3 DNA is TGTGCCAGCAGCCAAGGCGGAATTGGCGCAGATACGCAGTATTTT.

The chain couples TRBV5-1 to TRBJ2-3; D gene unclear. This CDR3 region has 14 residues. Trimming stripped 4 bases from V and 5 bases from J, with 14 bases between. Germline V gene lookup returns CDR1 SGHRS and CDR2 YFSETQ. Here the CDR3 DNA reads TGCGCCAGCAGCCCATCGAATTTGATAGATACGCAGTATTTT. Translation: CASSPSNLIDTQYF.